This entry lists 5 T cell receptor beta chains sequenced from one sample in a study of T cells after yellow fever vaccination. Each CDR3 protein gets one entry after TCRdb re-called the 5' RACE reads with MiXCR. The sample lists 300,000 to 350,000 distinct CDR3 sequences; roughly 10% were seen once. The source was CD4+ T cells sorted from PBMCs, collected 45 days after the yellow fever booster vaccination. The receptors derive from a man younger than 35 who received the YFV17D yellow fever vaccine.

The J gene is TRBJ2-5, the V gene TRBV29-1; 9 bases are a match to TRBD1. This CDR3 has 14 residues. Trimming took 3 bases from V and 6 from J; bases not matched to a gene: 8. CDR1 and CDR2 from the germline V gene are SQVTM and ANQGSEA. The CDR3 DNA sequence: TGCAGCGTTGATCGGGACAGGGAATGGAAGACCCAGTACTTC. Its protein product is CSVDRDREWKTQYF.

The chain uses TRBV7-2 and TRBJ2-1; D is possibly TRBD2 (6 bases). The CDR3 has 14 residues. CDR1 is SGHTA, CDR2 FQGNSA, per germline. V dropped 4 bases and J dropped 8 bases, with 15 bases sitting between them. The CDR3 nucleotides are TGTGCCAGCAGCTCAGTAGCGGCTTACTATGAGCAGTTCTTC. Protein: CASSSVAAYYEQFF.

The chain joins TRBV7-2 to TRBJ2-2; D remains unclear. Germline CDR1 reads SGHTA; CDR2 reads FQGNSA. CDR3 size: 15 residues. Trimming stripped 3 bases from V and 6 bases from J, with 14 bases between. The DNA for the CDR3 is TGTGCCAGCAGCTTGTGGCGAGTTGGCGCCGGGGAGCTGTTTTTT. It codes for CASSLWRVGAGELFF.

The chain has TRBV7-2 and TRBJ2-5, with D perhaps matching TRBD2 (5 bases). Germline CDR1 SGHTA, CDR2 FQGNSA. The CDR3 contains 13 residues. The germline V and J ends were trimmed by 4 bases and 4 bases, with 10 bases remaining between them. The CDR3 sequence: CASSSPSRETQYF. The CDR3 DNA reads TGTGCCAGCAGCTCCCCTAGCAGAGAGACCCAGTACTTC.

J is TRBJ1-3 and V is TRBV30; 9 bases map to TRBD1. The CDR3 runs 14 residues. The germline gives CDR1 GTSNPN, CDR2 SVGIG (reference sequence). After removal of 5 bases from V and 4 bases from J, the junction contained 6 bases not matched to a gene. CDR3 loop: CAWAGQGLGNTIYF. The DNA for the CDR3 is TGTGCCTGGGCGGGACAGGGCTTAGGAAACACCATATATTTT.